This T cell receptor (beta chain) was documented in a study of shared clonotypes between healthy human individuals. Unmatched junction bases numbered 12, after V lost 2 bases and J lost 7 bases. Germline CDR1 KGHSH, CDR2 LQKENI. The CDR3 spans 16 residues. Deep was the level at which the assay was run. The protocol was immunoSEQ multiplex PCR, while the TCRdb copy is restricted to in-frame clones and leaves out a portion. Among over a million clones listed, approximately 98.5% were seen once. The genes are TRBV18 and TRBJ1-2, with 8 bases matching TRBD1. This TCR derives from a man aged 25 to 40 in good health. What was sequenced was naive CD4+ T cells sorted from blood. Subset meaning: CD45RA+ positively selected. CDR3: CASSPGTGPGLSGYTF. The CDR3 nucleotides are TGTGCCAGCTCACCAGGGACAGGCCCCGGCTTGTCTGGCTACACCTTC.